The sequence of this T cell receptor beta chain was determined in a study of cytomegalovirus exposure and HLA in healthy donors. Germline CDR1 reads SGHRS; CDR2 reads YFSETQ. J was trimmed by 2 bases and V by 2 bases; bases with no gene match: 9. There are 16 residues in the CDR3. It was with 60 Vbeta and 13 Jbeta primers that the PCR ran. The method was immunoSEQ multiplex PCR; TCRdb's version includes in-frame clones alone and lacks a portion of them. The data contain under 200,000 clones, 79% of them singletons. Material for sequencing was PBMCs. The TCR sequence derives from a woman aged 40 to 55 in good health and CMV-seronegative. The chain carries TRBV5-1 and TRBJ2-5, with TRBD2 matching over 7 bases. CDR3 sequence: CASSLTTGGRQETQYF. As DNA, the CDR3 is TGCGCCAGCAGCTTAACTACGGGAGGTCGTCAAGAGACCCAGTACTTC.